A selection of T cell receptor beta chains follows, all from one sample in a study of Ad26.COV2.S vaccination and SARS-CoV-2 variants. Sequenced by immunoSEQ multiplex PCR; TCRdb stores in-frame clones only, minus some. The profile shows about 350,000 clones, about 89% of them singletons. Specimen: peripheral blood, collected in a trial of Ad26.COV2.S vaccine versus placebo. These receptors were obtained from a person between 18 and 65 years old who received the Ad26.COV2.S COVID-19 vaccine or a placebo. The CDR3 runs from the conserved cysteine through the conserved F or W. The D gene is left open where the match is weak. Not all rows give a size; the values are once, few, many and, for expanded clones, a class.

v_call	clone_size	d_call	j_call	cdr3_nt	cdr3_aa
TRBV4-1	NA	NA	TRBJ1-1	TGCGCCAGCAGCCAGGAGACAGGCATGAACACTGAAGCTTTCTTT	CASSQETGMNTEAFF
TRBV27	NA	TRBD2	TRBJ2-1	TGTGCCAGCAGTTTACGAAGCGGGATTACCTACAATGAGCAGTTCTTC	CASSLRSGITYNEQFF
TRBV7-9	NA	NA	TRBJ1-4	TGTGCCAGCAGCCTAGGGGGGCTTAATGAAAAACTGTTTTTT	CASSLGGLNEKLFF
TRBV7-8	NA	NA	TRBJ2-7	TGTGCCAGCAGCTTAGCGCACAGGGCTGGCGAGCAGTACTTC	CASSLAHRAGEQYF
TRBV4-2	NA	TRBD1	TRBJ1-4	TGTGCCAGCAGCCAGGAGGGGCCCCGGGACAGGGGTAATGAAAAACTGTTTTTT	CASSQEGPRDRGNEKLFF
TRBV21-1	NA	NA	TRBJ2-1	TGTGCCAGCAGCGCCCCCGGACAGGACCCGGTTGTCCTGTACAATGAGCAGTTCTTC	CASSAPGQDPVVLYNEQFF
TRBV6-6	NA	TRBD1	TRBJ2-3	TGTGCCAGCAGTCCCGTAGGCGGACAGGGAGGCACAGATACGCAGTATTTT	CASSPVGGQGGTDTQYF
TRBV5-1	NA	NA	TRBJ2-1	TGCGCCAGCAGCTCCATCGGGGCGGTTTCCGATGAGCAGTTCTTC	CASSSIGAVSDEQFF
TRBV5-1	NA	NA	TRBJ2-2	TGCGCCAGCAGCTTGGGACAGGTCCCGAGCACCGGGGAGCTGTTTTTT	CASSLGQVPSTGELFF
TRBV7-9	NA	NA	TRBJ1-3	TGTGCCAGCAGCTTATCTAGAAACACCATATATTTT	CASSLSRNTIYF
TRBV5-1	NA	TRBD2	TRBJ2-1	TGCGCCAGCAGCCTCGGACTAGCGTCTGAGCAGTTCTTC	CASSLGLASEQFF
TRBV28	NA	NA	TRBJ2-7	TGTGCCAGCAGGGGTGGGATCTACGAGCAGTACTTC	CASRGGIYEQYF
TRBV15	NA	TRBD2	TRBJ2-1	TGTGCCACCAGCAGAGATCGAGGACTAGCGGTTGACAATGAGCAGTTCTTC	CATSRDRGLAVDNEQFF
TRBV5-4	NA	NA	TRBJ2-5	TGTGCCAGCAGCTTTAGTGCAGGGTCCCAAGAGACCCAGTACTTC	CASSFSAGSQETQYF
TRBV7-2	NA	TRBD2	TRBJ2-3	TGTGCCAGCAGCTCCCAAACTAGCGGGAGCACAGATACGCAGTATTTT	CASSSQTSGSTDTQYF
TRBV6-2/TRBV6-3	once	TRBD1	TRBJ2-7	TGTGCCAGCAGTTACCCTCAGCCGGGACAGGGCTCCTACGAGCAGTACTTC	CASSYPQPGQGSYEQYF
TRBV7-3	NA	NA	TRBJ2-3	TGTGCCAGCAGCTCTGGGACGGATAGCCACGCCCTCCACCCGTTAGATACGCAGTATTTT	CASSSGTDSHALHPLDTQYF
TRBV11-2	NA	NA	TRBJ2-7	TGTGCCAGCAGCTTAGCCAGCTCCTACGAGCAGTACTTC	CASSLASSYEQYF
TRBV10-3	NA	NA	TRBJ1-6	TGTGCCATCACGGATTCCTATAATTCACCCCTCCACTTT	CAITDSYNSPLHF
TRBV7-6	NA	NA	TRBJ1-1	TGTGCCAGCAGCTTAGACGACGGCCGTTTTGCTTTCTTT	CASSLDDGRFAFF